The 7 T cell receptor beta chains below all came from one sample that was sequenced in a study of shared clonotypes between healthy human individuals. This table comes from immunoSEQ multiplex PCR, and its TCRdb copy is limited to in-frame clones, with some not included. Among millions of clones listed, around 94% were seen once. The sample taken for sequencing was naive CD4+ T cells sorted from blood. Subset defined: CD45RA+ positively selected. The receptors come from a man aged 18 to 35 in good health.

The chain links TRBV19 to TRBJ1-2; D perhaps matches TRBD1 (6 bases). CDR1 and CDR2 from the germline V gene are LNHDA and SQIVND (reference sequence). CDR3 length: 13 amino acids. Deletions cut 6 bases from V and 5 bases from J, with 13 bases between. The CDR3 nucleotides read TGTGCCAGTAGCCCCAGACAGGTTTATGGCTACACCTTC. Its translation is CASSPRQVYGYTF.

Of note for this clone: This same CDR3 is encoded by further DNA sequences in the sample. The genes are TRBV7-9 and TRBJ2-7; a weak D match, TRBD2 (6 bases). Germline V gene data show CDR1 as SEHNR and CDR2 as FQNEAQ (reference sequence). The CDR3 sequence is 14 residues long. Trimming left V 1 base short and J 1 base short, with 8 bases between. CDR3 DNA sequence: TGTGCCAGCAGCTTAGGGGGGACTTCCTACGAGCAGTACTTC. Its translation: CASSLGGTSYEQYF.

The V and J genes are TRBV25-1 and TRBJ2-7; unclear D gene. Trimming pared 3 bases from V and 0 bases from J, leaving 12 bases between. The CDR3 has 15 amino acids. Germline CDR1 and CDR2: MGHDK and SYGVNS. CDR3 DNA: TGTGCCAGCAGTGAGGGCCCGGCAAGCTCCTACGAGCAGTACTTC. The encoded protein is CASSEGPASSYEQYF.

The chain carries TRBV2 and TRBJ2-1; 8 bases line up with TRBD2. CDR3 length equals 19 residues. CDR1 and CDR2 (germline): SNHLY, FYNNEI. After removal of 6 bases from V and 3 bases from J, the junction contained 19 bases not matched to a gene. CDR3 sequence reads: CASRPYGGGKSGRYNEQFF. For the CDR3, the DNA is TGTGCCAGCAGGCCTTACGGGGGGGGGAAAAGCGGGCGCTACAATGAGCAGTTCTTC.

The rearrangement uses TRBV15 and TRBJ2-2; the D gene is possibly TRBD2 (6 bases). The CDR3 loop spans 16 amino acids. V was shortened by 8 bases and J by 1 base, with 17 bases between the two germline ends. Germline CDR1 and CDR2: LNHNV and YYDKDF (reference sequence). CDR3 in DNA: TGTGCCACCGGGCGACGGGGTAGCGGGAACACCGGGGAGCTGTTTTTT. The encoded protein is CATGRRGSGNTGELFF.

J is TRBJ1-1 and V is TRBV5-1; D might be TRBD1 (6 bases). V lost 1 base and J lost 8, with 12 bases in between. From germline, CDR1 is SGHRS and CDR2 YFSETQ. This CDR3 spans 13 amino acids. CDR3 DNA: TGCGCCAGCAGCTTGAAGGGTACAGGGGAAGCTTTCTTT. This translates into CASSLKGTGEAFF.

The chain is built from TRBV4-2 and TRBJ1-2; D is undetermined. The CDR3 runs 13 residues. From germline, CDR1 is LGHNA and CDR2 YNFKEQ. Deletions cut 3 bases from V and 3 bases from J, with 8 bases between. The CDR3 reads CASSQDADYGYTF. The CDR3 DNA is TGTGCCAGCAGCCAGGACGCTGACTATGGCTACACCTTC.